These 10 T cell receptor beta chains share one sample of origin, sequenced in a study of OX40 agonist ivuxolimab in advanced cancers. The receptor library was made with the immunoSEQ multiplex PCR assay. The table comes from immuneACCESS by way of TCRdb, which keeps in-frame sequences with V and J called. Part of the clones is missing from these tables; in studies checked, under half for an unresolved V gene and the rest for unknown reasons. For this sample the table gives under 85,000 clones, of which around 86% were detected only once. The ten largest clones capture 0.24% of the sample. Material: CD4+ or CD8+ T cells sorted from blood, obtained in a trial of the OX40 agonist ivuxolimab. Receptors originate from an adult with an advanced solid tumor such as melanoma, head and neck, liver or kidney cancer.

The chain has TRBV4-2 and TRBJ2-2; 8 bases align to TRBD2. The ends lost 4 bases at V and 5 bases at J; junction bases unmatched: 9. CDR3 length: 16 residues. CDR1 and CDR2 from the germline V gene are LGHNA and YNFKEQ. CDR3 amino acids: CASSPTGTSKTGELFF. CDR3 in DNA: TGTGCCAGCAGCCCCACCGGGACTAGTAAAACCGGGGAGCTGTTTTTT.

This chain connects TRBV4-3 to TRBJ1-2; a possible D gene is TRBD1 (5 bases). Trimming shortened V by 0 bases and J by 1 base, and 15 bases separated the two germline ends. The CDR3 extends over 17 amino acids. Germline V gives CDR1 LGHNA, CDR2 YSLEER. This CDR3 is CASSQDHLTGRNYGYTF. Written as DNA, the CDR3 is TGCGCCAGCAGCCAAGATCATTTAACAGGACGTAACTATGGCTACACCTTC.

The rearrangement links TRBV2 to TRBJ2-3, with 11 bases matching TRBD1. Germline CDR1 is SNHLY and CDR2 is FYNNEI. J gave up 13 bases and V 0 bases, and 3 bases lay outside the gene matches. CDR3 length: 13 residues. The CDR3 region is CASSEAGQGAKYF. The CDR3 DNA reads TGTGCCAGCAGTGAAGCAGGACAGGGGGCCAAGTATTTT.

The chain couples TRBV27 to TRBJ1-4; D uncertain. The V gene's germline CDR1 is MNHEY and CDR2 SMNVEV (reference sequence). Trimming pared 5 bases from V and 8 bases from J, leaving 18 bases between. This CDR3 has 15 residues. DNA of the CDR3: TGTGCCAGCAGTCCTTTCGGAGTGCTCCGGGAAAAACTGTTTTTT. It codes for CASSPFGVLREKLFF.

V is TRBV7-5 and J is TRBJ1-1; no DNA check was done on the table's D call, TRBD1. TRBV7-5 is listed as a pseudogene. This CDR3 is built from 13 residues. DNA of the CDR3: TGTGCCAGCATGGGACAGTCGAACACTGAAGCTTTCTTT. Translating gives CASMGQSNTEAFF.

This clone has more than one count but fewer than ten. J is TRBJ2-7 and V is TRBV5-4, with 7 bases that match TRBD2. In germline, CDR1 is SGHNT, CDR2 YYREEE (reference sequence). CDR3 length equals 15 residues. J was trimmed by 2 bases and V by 4 bases; bases with no gene match: 9. This CDR3 is CASSTPGGSAYEQYF. In DNA, the CDR3 is TGTGCCAGCAGCACTCCCGGCGGGAGCGCCTACGAGCAGTACTTC.

DNA for the CDR3: TGCGCCAGCAGCCGCACTGCAGGTTACGAGCAGTACTTC. It encodes CASSRTAGYEQYF. This sequence joins TRBV4-1 and TRBJ2-7, with unresolved D. The germline V and J ends were trimmed by 4 bases and 4 bases, with 11 bases remaining between them. This CDR3 spans 13 amino acids. Germline V gene data show CDR1 as MGHRA and CDR2 as YSYEKL.

The gene calls are TRBV7-8 and TRBJ2-7; D not resolved. The CDR3 length is 13 residues. Trimming shortened V by 1 base and J by 5 bases, and 9 bases separated the two germline ends. The V gene's germline CDR1 is SGHVS and CDR2 FQNEAQ. The CDR3: CASSLGSSHEQYF. In DNA, the CDR3 is TGTGCCAGCAGCTTAGGGAGTTCCCACGAGCAGTACTTC.

This rearrangement joins TRBV7-6 to TRBJ2-1, with 8 bases identical to TRBD1. V was pared by 4 bases and J by 5 bases, with 10 bases of the junction left unmatched. In germline, CDR1 is SGHVS, CDR2 FNYEAQ. The CDR3 sequence is 16 residues long. CDR3 sequence (DNA): TGTGCCAGCAGCTCAGACAGGGGCTACAACCACAATGAGCAGTTCTTC. Its protein is CASSSDRGYNHNEQFF. The full variable domain, in which reference TRBV7-6 and TRBJ2-1 provide the parts outside the CDR3, is GAGVSQSPRYKVTKRGQDVALRCDPISGHVSLYWYRQALGQGPEFLTYFNYEAQQDKSGLPNDRFSAERPEGSISTLTIQRTEQRDSAMYRCASSSDRGYNHNEQFFGPGTRLTVL.

The rearrangement joins TRBV6-6 to TRBJ1-2; no reliable D call. Trimming left V 6 bases short and J 6 bases short, with 14 bases between. Germline lookup yields CDR1 MNHNY and CDR2 SVGAGI (reference sequence). The CDR3 covers 13 residues. Here the CDR3 DNA reads TGTGCCAGCAGGTCAAAAGGATCCGATGGCTACACCTTC. Its protein product is CASRSKGSDGYTF.